One sample yielded the 14 T cell receptor beta chains listed below, sequenced in a study of shared clonotypes between healthy human individuals. Repertoires were generated with immunoSEQ multiplex PCR, while TCRdb's copy carries only in-frame clones and drops some. The sample lists about 1.1 million clones; 70% to 85% were seen once. Sequencing input: memory CD4+ T cells from PBMCs. The subset here: CD45RA-negative fraction. Source of these receptors: a man younger than 35 in good health. Some clones in this sample may be carry-over from other donors' samples.

CDR3 in DNA: TGTGCCAGCAGTTTAGGTTCTGCATCCTACAATGAGCAGTTCTTC. It specifies CASSLGSASYNEQFF. This rearrangement joins TRBV27 to TRBJ2-1; D not certain. Trimming removed 2 bases from V and 1 base from J, with 9 bases in between. The CDR3 totals 15 residues. Germline V CDR1 and CDR2: MNHEY, SMNVEV (reference sequence).

The table lists this clone with a few counts. The rearrangement uses TRBV7-9 and TRBJ1-1; D remains unclear. Trimming stripped 4 bases from V and 11 bases from J, with 11 bases between. The CDR3 contains 11 residues. Germline assignment: CDR1 SEHNR and CDR2 FQNEAQ (reference sequence). The CDR3 sequence is CASSYGVSAFF. CDR3 in DNA: TGTGCCAGCAGCTATGGGGTCTCGGCTTTCTTT.

This clone was detected only a few times. The chain combines TRBV18 with TRBJ2-7, with unresolved D. The germline V gene has CDR1 KGHSH and CDR2 LQKENI. Trimming removed 3 bases at V and 6 bases at J, with 9 bases between. The length of the CDR3 is 12 residues. The CDR3 sequence is CASSPIGSEQYF. The DNA of the CDR3 is TGTGCCAGCTCACCGATTGGCTCCGAGCAGTACTTC.

About this clone itself: Other DNA sequences from this sample encode an identical CDR3 as well. The J gene is TRBJ2-5, the V gene TRBV28; D is unclear. The V end was cut by 5 bases, the J end by 0 bases, with 4 bases between. This CDR3 has 12 amino acids. CDR1 and CDR2 from the germline V gene are MDHEN and SYDVKM. The CDR3 DNA sequence: TGTGCCAGCAGTCTTAACCAAGAGACCCAGTACTTC. It codes for CASSLNQETQYF.

This clone was counted once. V is TRBV28 and J is TRBJ1-2, with unresolved D. The CDR3 runs to 14 residues. V gave up 2 bases and J gave up 2 bases, with 9 bases separating them. Looked up from germline, CDR1 is MDHEN and CDR2 is SYDVKM. The chain's CDR3 is CASSLLSDNYGYTF. CDR3 sequence (DNA): TGTGCCAGCAGTTTACTCTCGGACAACTATGGCTACACCTTC.

This clone has a handful of counts. The chain combines TRBV18 with TRBJ2-7; either TRBD1 or TRBD2 may fit D (5 bases each). The germline V gene encodes CDR1 KGHSH and CDR2 LQKENI. V was trimmed by 1 base and J by 2 bases, leaving 15 bases between them. The CDR3 spans 16 residues. The CDR3: CASSPLPGPSTYEQYF. The CDR3 coding sequence is TGTGCCAGCTCACCACTACCGGGACCGTCTACCTACGAGCAGTACTTC.

This chain connects TRBV27 to TRBJ2-5, with TRBD2 matching over 7 bases. The CDR3 sequence is 14 residues long. Germline V CDR1 and CDR2: MNHEY, SMNVEV (reference sequence). The V segment lost 8 bases and the J segment 5 bases; nucleotides outside the gene matches: 11. The CDR3 nucleotides read TGTGCCAGCGGCAAGGGGAGGGGCCGGGAGACCCAGTACTTC. This translates into CASGKGRGRETQYF.

This chain's CDR3 is CASSRTSGEGPGELFF. CDR3 bases: TGTGCCAGCAGCCGAACTAGCGGCGAAGGGCCCGGGGAGCTGTTTTTT. The chain recombines TRBV7-2 with TRBJ2-2, with 8 nucleotides matching TRBD2. CDR3 length: 16 residues. V was pared by 5 bases and J by 6 bases, with 11 bases of the junction left unmatched. Per germline, CDR1 SGHTA and CDR2 FQGNSA.

The chain has TRBV30 and TRBJ2-5, with unresolved D. CDR1 is GTSNPN, CDR2 SVGIG, per germline (reference sequence). V was pared by 0 bases and J by 1 base, with 12 bases between. The CDR3 has 15 residues. CDR3 sequence reads: CAWSVTAAGQETQYF. CDR3 DNA: TGTGCCTGGAGTGTAACCGCAGCAGGCCAAGAGACCCAGTACTTC.

V and J are TRBV4-1 and TRBJ2-3; maybe TRBD1 (5 bases). Germline V gene sequence: CDR1 MGHRA, CDR2 YSYEKL. V was shortened by 2 bases and J by 5 bases, with 5 bases between the two germline ends. The CDR3 extends over 12 amino acids. CDR3 amino acids: CASSQQGDTQYF. CDR3 sequence (DNA): TGCGCCAGCAGCCAACAGGGAGATACGCAGTATTTT.

The V and J genes are TRBV7-2 and TRBJ1-1; D call uncertain. This CDR3 region has 13 residues. The germline V gene encodes CDR1 SGHTA and CDR2 FQGNSA. Trimming took off 1 base at V and 1 base at J, with 4 bases between the two ends. For the CDR3, the DNA is TGTGCCAGCAGCTTAGTCCCGAACACTGAAGCTTTCTTT. Its translation: CASSLVPNTEAFF. The entire variable domain, with the rest obtained from reference TRBV7-2 and TRBJ1-1, is as follows: GAGVSQSPSNKVTEKGKDVELRCDPISGHTALYWYRQSLGQGLEFLIYFQGNSAPDKSGLPSDRFSAERTGGSVSTLTIQRTQQEDSAVYLCASSLVPNTEAFFGQGTRLTVV.

Comments on this clone: Other DNA sequences of this sample code for an identical CDR3. The chain is built from TRBV28 and TRBJ1-4, with D unclear. Trimming cost V 4 bases and J 5 bases, with 5 bases left between them. Germline CDR1 and CDR2: MDHEN and SYDVKM. CDR3 length: 12 amino acids. Here the CDR3 DNA reads TGTGCCAGCAGTTCCGTAAATGAAAAACTGTTTTTT. This sequence encodes CASSSVNEKLFF.

This clone was seen a handful of times. The rearrangement joins TRBV4-1 to TRBJ1-2, with 9 bases fitting TRBD1. The CDR3 spans 15 residues. Germline-derived CDR1 and CDR2 are MGHRA and YSYEKL. V shed 1 base and J 5 bases; nucleotides not matched to a gene: 5. The DNA of the CDR3 is TGCGCCAGCAGCCAAGTACAGGGGGCTCAATATGGCTACACCTTC. Its protein product is CASSQVQGAQYGYTF.

The V gene is TRBV7-3, the J gene TRBJ2-7; 9 bases match TRBD2. This CDR3 has 15 residues. Germline-derived CDR1 and CDR2 are SGHTA and FQGTGA. Losses at the gene ends were 1 base for V and 5 bases for J; bases not matched to a gene: 6. As DNA, the CDR3 is TGTGCCAGCAGCTTAATGGCGGGAGGGCCCCACGAGCAGTACTTC. This sequence encodes CASSLMAGGPHEQYF.